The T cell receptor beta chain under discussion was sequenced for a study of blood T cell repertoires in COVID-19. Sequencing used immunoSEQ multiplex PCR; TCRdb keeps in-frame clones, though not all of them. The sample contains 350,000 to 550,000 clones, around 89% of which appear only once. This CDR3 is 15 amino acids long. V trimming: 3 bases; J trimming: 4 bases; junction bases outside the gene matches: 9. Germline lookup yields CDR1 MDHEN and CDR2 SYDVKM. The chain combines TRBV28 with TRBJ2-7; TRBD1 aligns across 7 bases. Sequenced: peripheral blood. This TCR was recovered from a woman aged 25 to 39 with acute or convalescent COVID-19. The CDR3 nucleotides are TGTGCCAGCAGTTTCTCAGCAGGGGGATTATACGAGCAGTACTTC. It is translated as CASSFSAGGLYEQYF.